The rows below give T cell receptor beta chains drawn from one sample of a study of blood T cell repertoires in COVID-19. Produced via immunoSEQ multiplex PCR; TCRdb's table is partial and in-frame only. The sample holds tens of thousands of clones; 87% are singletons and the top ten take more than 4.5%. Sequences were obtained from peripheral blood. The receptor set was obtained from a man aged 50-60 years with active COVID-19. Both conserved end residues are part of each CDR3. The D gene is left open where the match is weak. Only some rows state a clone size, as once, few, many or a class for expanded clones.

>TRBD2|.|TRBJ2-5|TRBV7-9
TGTGCCAGCAGACTAGCGGGAGGCGAGACCCAGTACTTC
CASRLAGGETQYF
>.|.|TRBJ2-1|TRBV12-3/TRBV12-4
TGTGCCAGCAGGTTGAGCTCCTACAATGAGCAGTTCTTC
CASRLSSYNEQFF
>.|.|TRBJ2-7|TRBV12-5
TGTGCTAGTGGGTGGGACATTTCCTACGAGCAGTACTTC
CASGWDISYEQYF
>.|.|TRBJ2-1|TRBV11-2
TGTGCCAGCAGCTTAGAAGCTAGCGCGTACAATGAGCAGTTCTTC
CASSLEASAYNEQFF
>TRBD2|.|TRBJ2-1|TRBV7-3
TGTGCCAGCAGCTTCGGGACTAACGAGCAGTTCTTC
CASSFGTNEQFF
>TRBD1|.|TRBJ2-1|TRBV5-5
TGTGCCAGCAGCTTTCGACAGGGGAACCACAATGAGCAGTTCTTC
CASSFRQGNHNEQFF
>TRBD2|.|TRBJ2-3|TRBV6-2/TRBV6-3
TGTGCCAGCAGTTACCGAGCGGGAGGGCCTGATACGCAGTATTTT
CASSYRAGGPDTQYF
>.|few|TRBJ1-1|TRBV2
TGTGCCAGCAGTAAATCAGCCCGGACAGTGAACACTGAAGCTTTCTTT
CASSKSARTVNTEAFF
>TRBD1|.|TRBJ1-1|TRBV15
TGTGCCACCAGCAGAGATTGGGACAGAAACACTGAAGCTTTCTTT
CATSRDWDRNTEAFF
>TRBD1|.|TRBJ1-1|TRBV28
TGTGCCAGCAGTCCTACAGGGGGCACTGAAGCTTTCTTT
CASSPTGGTEAFF
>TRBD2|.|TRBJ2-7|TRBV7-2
TGTGCCAGCAGCCTGCGGACTAGCGGGATCCACGAGCAGTACTTC
CASSLRTSGIHEQYF
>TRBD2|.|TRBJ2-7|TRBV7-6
TGTGCCAGCAGCTCGTCGGGGGTCGGGGGGTCCTACGAGCAGTACTTC
CASSSSGVGGSYEQYF
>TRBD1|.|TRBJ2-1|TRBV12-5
TGTGCTAGTGGTCCGGGGACAGGGGGCTGGGATGAGCAGTTCTTC
CASGPGTGGWDEQFF
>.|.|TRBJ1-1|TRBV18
TGTGCCAGCTCACCCGGGTTAACAAGTAACACTGAAGCTTTCTTT
CASSPGLTSNTEAFF
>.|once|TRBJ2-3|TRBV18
TGTGCCAGCTCACCGGAGTCAGATACGCAGTATTTT
CASSPESDTQYF
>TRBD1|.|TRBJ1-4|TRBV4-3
TGCGCCAGCAGCCAAGATCTGGGACAGTCTGGGGAAAAACTGTTTTTT
CASSQDLGQSGEKLFF
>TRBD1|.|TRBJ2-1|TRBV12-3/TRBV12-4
TGTGCCAGCACCCTGACAGGGTACAATGAGCAGTTCTTC
CASTLTGYNEQFF
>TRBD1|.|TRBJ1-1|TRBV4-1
TGCGCCAGCAGCCAGCCAGGGGGCCACACTGAAGCTTTCTTT
CASSQPGGHTEAFF
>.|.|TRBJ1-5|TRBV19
TGTGCCAGTAGTTTCGCGAGTGATGGCAATCAGCCCCAGCATTTT
CASSFASDGNQPQHF
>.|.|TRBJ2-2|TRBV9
TGTGCCAGCAGCGTAGGGCCCAGCGGGCCCGACACCGGGGAGCTGTTTTTT
CASSVGPSGPDTGELFF
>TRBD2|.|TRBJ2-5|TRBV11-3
TGTGCCAGCAGCTCCGGACTAGCGGGAGTTGAGACCCAGTACTTC
CASSSGLAGVETQYF
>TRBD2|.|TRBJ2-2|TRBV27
TGTGCCAGCAGCCGCCAACGACTAGCTGTCACCGGGGAGCTGTTTTTT
CASSRQRLAVTGELFF
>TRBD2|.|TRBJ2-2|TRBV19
TGTGCCAGTAGTAGCCTCCCGACTAGCGGGAGGGCGTACACCGGGGAGCTGTTTTTT
CASSSLPTSGRAYTGELFF
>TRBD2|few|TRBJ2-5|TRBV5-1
TGCGCCAGCAGAGAGGGACTACAACAGACCCAGTACTTC
CASREGLQQTQYF
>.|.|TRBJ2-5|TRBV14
TGTGCCAGCAGCCCACTAGGCCATCAAGAGACCCAGTACTTC
CASSPLGHQETQYF
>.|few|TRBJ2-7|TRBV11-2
TGTGCCAGCAGCTTATACCTCAATCTAGCTACCTACGAGCAGTACTTC
CASSLYLNLATYEQYF
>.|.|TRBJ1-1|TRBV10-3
TGTGCCATCAGTGAAGGCGGGGTAGGCACTGAAGCTTTCTTT
CAISEGGVGTEAFF
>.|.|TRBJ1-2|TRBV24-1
TGTGCCACCAGTGACCCCGCGGGGGGCGACTATGGCTACACCTTC
CATSDPAGGDYGYTF
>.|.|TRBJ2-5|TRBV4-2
TGTGCCAGCAGCCAAGACGACGGGGGCCAAGAGACCCAGTACTTC
CASSQDDGGQETQYF
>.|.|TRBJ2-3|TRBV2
TGTGCCAGCAGTGGTACGGGGGATACGCAGTATTTT
CASSGTGDTQYF
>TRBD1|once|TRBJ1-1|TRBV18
TGTGCCAGCTCACAAAGGACAGGGGGAAAGAACACTGAAGCTTTCTTT
CASSQRTGGKNTEAFF
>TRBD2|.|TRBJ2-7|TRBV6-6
TGTGCCACGCGGGGGGGGACCCCCTACGAGCAGTACTTC
CATRGGTPYEQYF
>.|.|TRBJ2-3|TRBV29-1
TGCAGCGTTCTAAGGACGGGAGTGGCGGATACGCAGTATTTT
CSVLRTGVADTQYF
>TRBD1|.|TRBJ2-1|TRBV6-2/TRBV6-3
TGTGCCAGCAGTTATCACCCGGGACAGGGTGGCGATGAGCAGTTCTTC
CASSYHPGQGGDEQFF
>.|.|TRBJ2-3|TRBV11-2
TGTGCCAGCAGCCAGGGACTCTATAGTAGCACAGATACGCAGTATTTT
CASSQGLYSSTDTQYF
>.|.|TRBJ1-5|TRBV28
TGTGCCAGTCGTAGCAATAGCAATCAGCCCCAGCATTTT
CASRSNSNQPQHF
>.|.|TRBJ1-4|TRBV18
TGTGCCAGCTCCCCGGGAAGAACTAATGAAAAACTGTTTTTT
CASSPGRTNEKLFF
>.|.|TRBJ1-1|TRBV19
TGTGCCAGTAGTATCAAGGGGGACACTGAAGCTTTCTTT
CASSIKGDTEAFF
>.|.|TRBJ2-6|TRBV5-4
TGTGCCAGCAGAACCGGGGGGGCCAACGTCCTGACTTTC
CASRTGGANVLTF
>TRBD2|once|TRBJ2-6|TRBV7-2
TGTGCCAGCAGCGGGGCTAGCGGGAGTTACGGTGGGGCCAACGTCCTGACTTTC
CASSGASGSYGGANVLTF
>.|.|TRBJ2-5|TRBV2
TGTGCCAGCAGCCTTGACAGGCACCAAGAGACCCAGTACTTC
CASSLDRHQETQYF
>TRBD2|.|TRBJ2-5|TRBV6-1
TGTGCCAGCAGTGATGGTAGGGCTAGCGGGGCACAAGAGACCCAGTACTTC
CASSDGRASGAQETQYF
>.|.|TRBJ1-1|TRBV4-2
TGTGCCAGCAGCCAAGTCTCGGAGATGAACACTGAAGCTTTCTTT
CASSQVSEMNTEAFF
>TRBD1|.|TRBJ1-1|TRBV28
TGTGCCGAGTCTTTAACCCGCGCAGGGGGCACTGAAGCTTTCTTT
CAESLTRAGGTEAFF
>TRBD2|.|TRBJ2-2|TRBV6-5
TGTGCCAGCAGGGGAGGGACTAGCGGGGCCGGGGAGCTGTTTTTT
CASRGGTSGAGELFF
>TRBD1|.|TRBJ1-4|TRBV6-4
TGTGCCAGCAGGCCACAGGGGTCCAATGAAAAACTGTTTTTT
CASRPQGSNEKLFF
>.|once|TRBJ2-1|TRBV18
TGTGCCAGCTCACCACGACAGAGCCCTTACAATGAGCAGTTCTTC
CASSPRQSPYNEQFF